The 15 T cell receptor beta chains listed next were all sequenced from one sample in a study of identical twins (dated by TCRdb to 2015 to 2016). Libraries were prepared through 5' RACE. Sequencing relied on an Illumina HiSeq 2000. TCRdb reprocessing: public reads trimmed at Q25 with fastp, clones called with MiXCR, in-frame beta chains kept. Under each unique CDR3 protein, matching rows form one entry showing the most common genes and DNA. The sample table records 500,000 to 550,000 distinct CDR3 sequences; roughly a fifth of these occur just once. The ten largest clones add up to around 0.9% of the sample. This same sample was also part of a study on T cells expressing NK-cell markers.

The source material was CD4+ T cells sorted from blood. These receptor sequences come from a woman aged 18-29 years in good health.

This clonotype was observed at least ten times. As DNA, the CDR3 is TGTGCCAGCAGACCGGGACAGAGCAATCAGCCCCAGCATTTT. This codes for CASRPGQSNQPQHF. V usage is TRBV6-1 and J usage is TRBJ1-5; 7 bases are a match to TRBD1. The length of the CDR3 is 14 residues. Germline CDR1 reads MNHNS; CDR2 reads SASEGT. Trimming took 6 bases from V and 1 from J; bases not matched to a gene: 3.

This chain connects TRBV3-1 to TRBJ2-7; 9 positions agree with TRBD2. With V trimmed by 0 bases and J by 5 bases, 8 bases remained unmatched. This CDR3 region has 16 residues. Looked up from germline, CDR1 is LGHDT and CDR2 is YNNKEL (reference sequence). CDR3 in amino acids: CASSQDRRAGGNEQYF. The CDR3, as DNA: TGTGCCAGCAGCCAAGATCGTCGAGCGGGAGGCAACGAGCAGTACTTC.

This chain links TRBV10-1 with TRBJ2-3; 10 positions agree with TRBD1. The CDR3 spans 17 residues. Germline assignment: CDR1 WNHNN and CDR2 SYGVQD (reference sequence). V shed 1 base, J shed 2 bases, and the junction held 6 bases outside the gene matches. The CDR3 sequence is CASSELGQGMNTDTQYF. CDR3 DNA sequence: TGCGCCAGCAGTGAGTTGGGACAGGGGATGAACACAGATACGCAGTATTTT.

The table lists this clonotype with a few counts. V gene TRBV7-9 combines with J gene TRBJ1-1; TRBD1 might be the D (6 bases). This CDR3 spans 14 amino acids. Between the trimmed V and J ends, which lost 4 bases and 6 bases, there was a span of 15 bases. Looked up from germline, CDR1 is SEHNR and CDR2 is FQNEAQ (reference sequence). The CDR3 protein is CASSYREFIPEAFF. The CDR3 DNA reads TGTGCCAGCAGCTACAGGGAATTTATCCCTGAAGCTTTCTTT.

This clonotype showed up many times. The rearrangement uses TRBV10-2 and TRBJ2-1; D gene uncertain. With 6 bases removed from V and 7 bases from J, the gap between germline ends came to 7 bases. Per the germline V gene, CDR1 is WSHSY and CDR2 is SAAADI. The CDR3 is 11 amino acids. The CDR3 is CASRYFNEQFF. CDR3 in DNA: TGCGCCAGCAGGTACTTTAATGAGCAGTTCTTC.

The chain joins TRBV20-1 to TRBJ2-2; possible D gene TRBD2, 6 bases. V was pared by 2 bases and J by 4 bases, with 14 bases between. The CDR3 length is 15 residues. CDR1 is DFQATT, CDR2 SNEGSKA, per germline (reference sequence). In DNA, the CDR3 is TGCAGTGCTAGATCCCGACTAGGAGGCACCGGGGAGCTGTTTTTT. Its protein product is CSARSRLGGTGELFF.

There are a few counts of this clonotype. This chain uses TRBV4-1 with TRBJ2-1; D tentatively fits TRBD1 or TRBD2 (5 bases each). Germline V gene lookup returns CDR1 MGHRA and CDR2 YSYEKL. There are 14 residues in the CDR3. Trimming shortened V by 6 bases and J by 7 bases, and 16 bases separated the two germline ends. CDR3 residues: CASSPRDHQNEQFF. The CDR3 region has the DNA TGCGCCAGCAGTCCCCGGGACCACCAAAATGAGCAGTTCTTC.

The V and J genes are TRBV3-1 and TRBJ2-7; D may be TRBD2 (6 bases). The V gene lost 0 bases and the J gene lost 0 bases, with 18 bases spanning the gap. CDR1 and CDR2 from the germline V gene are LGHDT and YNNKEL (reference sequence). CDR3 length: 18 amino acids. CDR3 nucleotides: TGTGCCAGCAGCCAAGATGATCGGGCGGCGGGGCTCTCCTACGAGCAGTACTTC. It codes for CASSQDDRAAGLSYEQYF.

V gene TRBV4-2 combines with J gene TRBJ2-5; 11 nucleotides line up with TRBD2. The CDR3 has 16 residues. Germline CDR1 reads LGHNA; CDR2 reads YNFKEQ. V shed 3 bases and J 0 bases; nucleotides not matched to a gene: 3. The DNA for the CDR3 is TGTGCCAGCAGCCATATAGCGGGGGGGTACCAAGAGACCCAGTACTTC. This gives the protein CASSHIAGGYQETQYF.

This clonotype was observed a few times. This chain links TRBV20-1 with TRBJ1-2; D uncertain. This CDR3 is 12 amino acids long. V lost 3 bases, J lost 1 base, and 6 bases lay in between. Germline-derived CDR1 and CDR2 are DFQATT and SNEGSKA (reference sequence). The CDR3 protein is CSARSDNYGYTF. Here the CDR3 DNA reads TGCAGTGCTAGGAGTGATAACTATGGCTACACCTTC.

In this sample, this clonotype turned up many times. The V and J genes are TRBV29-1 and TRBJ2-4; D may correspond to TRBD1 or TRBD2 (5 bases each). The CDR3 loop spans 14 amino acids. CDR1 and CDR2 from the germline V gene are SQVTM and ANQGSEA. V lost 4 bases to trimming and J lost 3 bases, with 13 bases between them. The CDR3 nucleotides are TGCAGCGTTGGGGAGACAGAGGACAAAAACATTCAGTACTTC. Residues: CSVGETEDKNIQYF.

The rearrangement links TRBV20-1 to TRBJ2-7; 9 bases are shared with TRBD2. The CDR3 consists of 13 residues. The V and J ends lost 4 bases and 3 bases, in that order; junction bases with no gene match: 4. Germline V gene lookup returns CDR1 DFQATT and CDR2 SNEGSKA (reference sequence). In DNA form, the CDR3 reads TGCAGTGCTACTAGCGGGGTGGGCTACGAGCAGTACTTC. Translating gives CSATSGVGYEQYF.

The CDR3 sequence is CASSPMEILGYGYTF. The CDR3 bases are TGTGCCAGCAGCCCAATGGAGATCCTAGGCTATGGCTACACCTTC. The rearrangement joins TRBV7-3 to TRBJ1-2; D not resolved. Between the trimmed V and J ends, which lost 5 bases and 4 bases, there was a span of 17 bases. The CDR3 length is 15 residues. CDR1 and CDR2 from the germline V gene are SGHTA and FQGTGA.

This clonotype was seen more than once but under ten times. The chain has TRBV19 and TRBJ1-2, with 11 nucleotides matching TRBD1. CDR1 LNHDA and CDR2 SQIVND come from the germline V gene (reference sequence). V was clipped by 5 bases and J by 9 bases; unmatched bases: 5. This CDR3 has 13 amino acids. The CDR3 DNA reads TGTGCCAGTAGTCGGGACAGGGGGAGAAGCTACACCTTC. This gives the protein CASSRDRGRSYTF.

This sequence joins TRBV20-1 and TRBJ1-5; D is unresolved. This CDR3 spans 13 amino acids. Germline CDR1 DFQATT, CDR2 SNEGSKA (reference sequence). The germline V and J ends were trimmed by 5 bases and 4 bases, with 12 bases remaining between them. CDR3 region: CSAAGLLNQPQHF. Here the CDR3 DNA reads TGCAGTGCTGCCGGACTCTTAAATCAGCCCCAGCATTTT.